One and the same sample provided the 6 T cell receptor beta chains below, sequenced in a study of regulatory T cells in long-lasting Graves disease. Library construction for TCR beta used iRepertoire HTBI primers and Arm-PCR of CDR3 regions. Each CDR3 protein gets one entry after TCRdb re-called the multiplex PCR reads with MiXCR. The sample has around 500,000 distinct CDR3 sequences, around 11% seen once. As to time point: newly diagnosed GD, antithyroid drugs for less than 3 months. Scientists built the TCR library using RNA that was extracted from PBMCs. These data are also associated with another study on T cells in Graves' hyperthyroidism and ophthalmopathy.

The source was peripheral blood mononuclear cells (PBMCs), collected at new diagnosis, from a patient treated with antithyroid drugs. The receptors were sampled from a woman aged 30 to 39 with Graves disease.

This clonotype was counted ten times or more. The chain recombines TRBV20-1 with TRBJ1-1; possible D gene TRBD1, 5 bases. The V end was cut by 0 bases, the J end by 5 bases, with 16 bases between. Germline V lookup: CDR1 DFQATT, CDR2 SNEGSKA (reference sequence). The CDR3 loop spans 15 amino acids. The CDR3 region has the DNA TGCAGTGCTAGAGAACCCCCAGGGCCTCGAACTGAAGCTTTCTTT. Translated: CSAREPPGPRTEAFF.

This clonotype has ten or more counts. The chain carries TRBV6-1 and TRBJ1-1; the D is unclear. The germline V gene encodes CDR1 MNHNS and CDR2 SASEGT. Trimming stripped 3 bases from V and 4 bases from J, with 9 bases between. This CDR3 comprises 13 residues. CDR3 coding DNA: TGTGCCAGCAGTGACAGCTACAGCACTGAAGCTTTCTTT. It translates to CASSDSYSTEAFF.

In its sample, this clonotype was seen many times. This sequence joins TRBV24-1 and TRBJ2-2, with D tentatively TRBD2 (5 bases). CDR3 length equals 15 residues. The V and J ends lost 3 bases and 5 bases respectively, with 12 bases between them. CDR1 is KGHDR, CDR2 SFDVKD, per germline. The CDR3 spells CATSDPDLDTGELFF. DNA for the CDR3: TGTGCCACCAGTGATCCGGACTTAGATACCGGGGAGCTGTTTTTT.

This clonotype was counted ten times or more. The chain couples TRBV28 to TRBJ2-7; TRBD1 agrees at 9 bases. In germline, CDR1 is MDHEN, CDR2 SYDVKM. This CDR3 comprises 11 residues. V gave up 6 bases and J gave up 11 bases; unmatched junction bases: 5. CDR3 loop: CASSLGTGKYF. The DNA for the CDR3 is TGTGCCAGCAGCCTTGGGACAGGGAAGTACTTC.

This clonotype was seen at least ten times. The chain is built from TRBV19 and TRBJ1-2; the match to TRBD1 covers 7 bases. Germline V CDR1 and CDR2: LNHDA, SQIVND (reference sequence). The CDR3 is made up of 13 amino acids. The ends lost 10 bases at V and 8 bases at J; junction bases unmatched: 13. The CDR3 coding sequence is TGTGCCATCCAACCCGGGACAGATGGCGGCTACACCTTC. Amino acids: CAIQPGTDGGYTF.

In this sample, this clonotype turned up many times. The V gene is TRBV5-1, the J gene TRBJ1-1; D is ambiguous. The V gene lost 0 bases and the J gene lost 7 bases, with 7 bases spanning the gap. This CDR3 is built from 12 residues. Germline values: CDR1 SGHRS, CDR2 YFSETQ. The CDR3 DNA sequence: TGCGCCAGCAGCTTGGTGGGCCTTGAAGCTTTCTTT. Translated, it gives CASSLVGLEAFF.